A few counts support the clone carrying this T cell receptor beta chain. What it binds is unknown. Treatment: oral pan-JAK inhibitor, 5-10 mg twice daily. It was from alopecia areata patients that lesional scalp punch biopsies and peripheral blood were collected. This entry belongs to a study of CD8+ T cells in alopecia areata. Study in general: Those treated were given oral tofacitinib at 5 to 10 mg twice daily. Tofacitinib therapy lasting 6 to 18 months was followed by 6 months off drug. General study points: In scalp and blood during tofacitinib, many expanded lesional clones persisted.

The authors extracted RNA and reverse transcribed it into cDNA as the sequencing template. Here immunoSEQ multiplex PCR was the method, and the copy in TCRdb shows in-frame clones only, minus some. The sample includes some 190,000 clones, about 51% of them seen just once. V shed 8 bases, J shed 5 bases, and the junction held 3 bases outside the gene matches. Germline loops: CDR1 SEHNR, CDR2 FQNEAQ (reference sequence). CDR3 length: 12 amino acids. The rearrangement links TRBV7-9 to TRBJ2-7; 10 nucleotides align to TRBD1. This TCR came from a human donor with alopecia areata. The input for sequencing was CD8+ T cells sorted from blood, taken at week 52, from a patient treated with tofacitinib. For the CDR3, the DNA is TGTGCCAGCGAGGACAGGGGGGACGAGCAGTACTTC. Encoded protein: CASEDRGDEQYF.